This TCR beta chain stems from a study of cytomegalovirus exposure and HLA in healthy donors. General study results and limits: One variant, a missense change in DCLRE1C, was linked in a later analysis to TCR beta V- and J-gene trimming. Immune exposure information available was restricted to CMV serostatus. Generally TCR sequences proved uncommon, though certain public TCRs appeared in numerous donors.

Per the germline V gene, CDR1 is MGHDK and CDR2 is SYGVNS. CDR3 length: 16 amino acids. Trimming cost V 0 bases and J 6 bases, with 15 bases left between them. As for this clone: Its antigen is as yet unknown.

The PCR ran on 60 Vbeta and 13 Jbeta primers. Using immunoSEQ multiplex PCR, the repertoire was profiled, and TCRdb retains in-frame clones only, with some absent. The sample contains approximately 200,000 clones, about 81% of which appear only once. This TCR was sampled from a young woman in good health and CMV-seropositive. The chain carries TRBV25-1 and TRBJ2-1; the D gene is possibly TRBD2 (6 bases). The sequenced material came from PBMCs. The DNA for the CDR3 is TGTGCCAGCAGTGAATATGGGGGGAGCACATTCAATGAGCAGTTCTTC. Translation: CASSEYGGSTFNEQFF.